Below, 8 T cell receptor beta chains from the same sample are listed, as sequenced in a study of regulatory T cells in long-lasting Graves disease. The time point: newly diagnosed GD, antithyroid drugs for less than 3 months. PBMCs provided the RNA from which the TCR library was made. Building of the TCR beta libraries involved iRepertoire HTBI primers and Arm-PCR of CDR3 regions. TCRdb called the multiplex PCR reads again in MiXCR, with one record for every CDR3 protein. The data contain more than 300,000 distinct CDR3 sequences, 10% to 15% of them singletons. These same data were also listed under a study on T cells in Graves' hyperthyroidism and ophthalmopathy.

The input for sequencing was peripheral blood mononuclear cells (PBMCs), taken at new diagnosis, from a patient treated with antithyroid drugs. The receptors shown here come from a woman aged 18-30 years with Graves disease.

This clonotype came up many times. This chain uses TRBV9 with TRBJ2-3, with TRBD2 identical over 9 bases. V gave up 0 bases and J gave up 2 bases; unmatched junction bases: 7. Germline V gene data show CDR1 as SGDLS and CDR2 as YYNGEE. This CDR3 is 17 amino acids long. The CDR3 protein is CASSVVASGDPTDTQYF. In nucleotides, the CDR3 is TGTGCCAGCAGCGTAGTTGCTAGCGGGGACCCCACAGATACGCAGTATTTT.

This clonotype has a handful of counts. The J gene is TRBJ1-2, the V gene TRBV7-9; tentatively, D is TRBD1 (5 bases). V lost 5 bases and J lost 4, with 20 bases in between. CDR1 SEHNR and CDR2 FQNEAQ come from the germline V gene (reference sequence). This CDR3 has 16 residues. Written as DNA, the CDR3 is TGTGCCAGCAGCGCTAATAACCGGGACCGAGGCTATGGCTACACCTTC. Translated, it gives CASSANNRDRGYGYTF.

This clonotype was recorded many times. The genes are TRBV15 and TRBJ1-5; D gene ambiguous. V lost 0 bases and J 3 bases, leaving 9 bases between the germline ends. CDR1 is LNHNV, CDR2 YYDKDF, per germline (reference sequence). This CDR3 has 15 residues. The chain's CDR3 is CATSRELFDNQPQHF. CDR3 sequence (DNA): TGTGCCACCAGCAGAGAACTTTTTGACAATCAGCCCCAGCATTTT.

The CDR3 nucleotides are TGTGCCACCCGGGACAGCCTGAACACCGGGGAGCTGTTTTTT. Protein product: CATRDSLNTGELFF. This chain uses TRBV10-3 with TRBJ2-2; 7 bases are a match to TRBD1. Germline trimming cut 10 bases from V and 1 base from J; bases unmatched to any gene: 6. This CDR3 has 14 amino acids. Per the germline V gene, CDR1 is ENHRY and CDR2 is SYGVKD.

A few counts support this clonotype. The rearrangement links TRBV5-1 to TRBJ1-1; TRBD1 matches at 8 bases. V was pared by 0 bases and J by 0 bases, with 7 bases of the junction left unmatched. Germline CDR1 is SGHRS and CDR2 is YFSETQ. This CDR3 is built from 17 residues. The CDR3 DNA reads TGCGCCAGCAGCTTGGGGACAGGGCTTCCCATGAACACTGAAGCTTTCTTT. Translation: CASSLGTGLPMNTEAFF.

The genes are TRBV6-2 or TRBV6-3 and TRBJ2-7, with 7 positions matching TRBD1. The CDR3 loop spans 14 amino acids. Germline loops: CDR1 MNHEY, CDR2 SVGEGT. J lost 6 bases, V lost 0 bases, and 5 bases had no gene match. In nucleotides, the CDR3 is TGTGCCAGCAGTTACTCGACAGGGCAGTTCGAGCAGTACTTC. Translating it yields CASSYSTGQFEQYF.

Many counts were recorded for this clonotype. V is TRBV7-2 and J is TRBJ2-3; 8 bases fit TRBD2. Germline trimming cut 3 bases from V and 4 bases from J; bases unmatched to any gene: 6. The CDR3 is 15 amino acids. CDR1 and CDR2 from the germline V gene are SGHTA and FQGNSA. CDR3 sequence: CASSLTLTSADTQYF. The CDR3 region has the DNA TGTGCCAGCAGCTTGACCCTGACTAGCGCAGATACGCAGTATTTT.

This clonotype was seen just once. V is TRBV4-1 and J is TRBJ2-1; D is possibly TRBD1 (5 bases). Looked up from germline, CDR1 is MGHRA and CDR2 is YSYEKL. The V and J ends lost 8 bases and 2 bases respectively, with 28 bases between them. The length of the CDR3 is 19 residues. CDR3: CASSKVGPGKEYAYNEQFF. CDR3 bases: TGCGCCAGCTCCAAGGTTGGGCCAGGGAAGGAATATGCCTACAATGAGCAGTTCTTC.